What follows are 30 T cell receptor beta chains derived from one specimen sequenced in a study of blood T cell repertoires in COVID-19. Sequenced by immunoSEQ multiplex PCR; TCRdb stores in-frame clones only, minus some. The sample contains 70,000 to 85,000 clones, approximately 80% of which appear only once. The sequenced material came from peripheral blood. The receptors come from a woman older than 75 with acute or convalescent COVID-19.

The table lists this clone with a count of one. The chain is built from TRBV27 and TRBJ1-6, with TRBD1 matching over 9 bases. The V gene's germline CDR1 is MNHEY and CDR2 SMNVEV (reference sequence). The CDR3 runs 19 residues. Losses at the gene ends were 1 base for V and 0 bases for J; bases not matched to a gene: 7. The CDR3 sequence is CASSLLGTGTISYNSPLHF. CDR3 sequence (DNA): TGTGCCAGCAGTTTATTAGGGACAGGGACTATCTCCTATAATTCACCCCTCCACTTT.

The chain has TRBV4-1 and TRBJ2-7; 8 bases map to TRBD2. The CDR3 is 17 residues long. The J segment lost 1 base and the V segment lost 1 base, leaving 9 bases of the junction unmatched. Germline V gives CDR1 MGHRA, CDR2 YSYEKL. CDR3 in DNA: TGCGCCAGCAGCCAAGTCACGGGTGGCGGGGGGTCCTACGAGCAGTACTTC. It codes for CASSQVTGGGGSYEQYF.

This chain connects TRBV4-1 to TRBJ1-1; maybe TRBD1 (5 bases). V was clipped by 6 bases and J by 1 base, with 9 bases between them. CDR3 length: 13 amino acids. Germline V gene data show CDR1 as MGHRA and CDR2 as YSYEKL. CDR3 amino acids: CASSTDRNTEAFF. DNA for the CDR3: TGCGCCAGCAGTACAGACAGGAACACTGAAGCTTTCTTT.

This clone occurred a few times. The chain couples TRBV5-6 to TRBJ2-1; 12 bases agree with TRBD2. The CDR3 has 16 residues. Trimming removed 1 base from V and 6 bases from J; junction bases left unmatched: 5. Germline V CDR1 and CDR2: SGHDT, YYEEEE. This chain's CDR3 is CASSLQPSGGVNEQFF. DNA for the CDR3: TGTGCCAGCAGCTTGCAGCCTAGCGGGGGGGTCAATGAGCAGTTCTTC. Full variable domain (remainder filled in from reference TRBV5-6 and TRBJ2-1): DAGVTQSPTHLIKTRGQQVTLRCSPKSGHDTVSWYQQALGQGPQFIFQYYEEEERQRGNFPDRFSGHQFPNYSSELNVNALLLGDSALYLCASSLQPSGGVNEQFFGPGTRLTVL.

The chain recombines TRBV3-1 (or the pseudogene TRBV3-2) with TRBJ2-1; D call uncertain. V gave up 1 base and J gave up 7 bases, with 11 bases separating them. This CDR3 has 14 amino acids. The germline gives CDR1 LGHDT, CDR2 YNNKEL (reference sequence). The CDR3 protein is CASSQVGRVNEQFF. The CDR3, as DNA: TGTGCCAGCAGCCAAGTTGGTCGGGTTAATGAGCAGTTCTTC.

The chain combines TRBV12-3 or TRBV12-4 with TRBJ1-2; TRBD1 agrees at 9 bases. Losses at the gene ends were 3 bases for V and 4 bases for J; bases not matched to a gene: 0. The CDR3 totals 13 residues. The CDR3 sequence is CASSLDRGYGYTF. The CDR3 DNA reads as TGTGCCAGCAGTTTGGACAGGGGCTATGGCTACACCTTC.

This chain uses TRBV7-2 with TRBJ2-2; TRBD2 matches at 7 bases. Germline CDR1 and CDR2: SGHTA and FQGNSA. The CDR3 contains 16 residues. V trimming: 3 bases; J trimming: 4 bases; junction bases outside the gene matches: 8. The CDR3 protein is CASSFGGGMSTGELFF. CDR3 in DNA: TGTGCCAGCAGCTTTGGCGGGGGAATGTCCACCGGGGAGCTGTTTTTT.

This chain uses TRBV9 with TRBJ2-5; TRBD1 agrees at 10 bases. Per the germline V gene, CDR1 is SGDLS and CDR2 is YYNGEE. J lost 4 bases, V lost 3 bases, and 9 bases had no gene match. There are 16 residues in the CDR3. The DNA for the CDR3 is TGTGCCAGCAGCGAATCCGGGACAGGGGTTATAGAGACCCAGTACTTC. It yields the protein CASSESGTGVIETQYF.

The chain couples TRBV6-2 or TRBV6-3 to TRBJ2-1; D may be TRBD2 (6 bases). Trimming shortened V by 4 bases and J by 3 bases, and 13 bases separated the two germline ends. The CDR3 is 15 amino acids. The V gene's germline CDR1 is MNHEY and CDR2 SVGEGT. The CDR3 DNA is TGTGCCAGCAGTTCTCCCGCGGGGTACTACAATGAGCAGTTCTTC. Encoded protein: CASSSPAGYYNEQFF.

Sample share makes this clone large. The chain uses TRBV15 and TRBJ1-2; 7 nucleotides agree with TRBD1. The length of the CDR3 is 15 residues. CDR1 and CDR2 from the germline V gene are LNHNV and YYDKDF (reference sequence). V trimming: 7 bases; J trimming: 0 bases; junction bases outside the gene matches: 8. CDR3 DNA sequence: TGTGCCACCAACCAAGAGACAGGGACTAACTATGGCTACACCTTC. Its protein product is CATNQETGTNYGYTF.

This chain uses TRBV28 with TRBJ1-5; 7 nucleotides align to TRBD1. The V gene's germline CDR1 is MDHEN and CDR2 SYDVKM. This CDR3 spans 14 amino acids. V shed 4 bases and J 3 bases; nucleotides not matched to a gene: 3. In DNA, the CDR3 is TGTGCCAGCAGTTCGACAGGGTCCAATCAGCCCCAGCATTTT. It encodes CASSSTGSNQPQHF.

The V call is TRBV6-5, the J call TRBJ1-5, with D tentatively TRBD1 (6 bases). This CDR3 has 13 residues. In germline, CDR1 is MNHEY, CDR2 SVGAGI. Trimming removed 5 bases at V and 6 bases at J, with 11 bases between. The CDR3, as DNA: TGTGCCAGCAGTCCTGACAGGACTCAGCCCCAGCATTTT. It specifies CASSPDRTQPQHF.

The J gene is TRBJ2-4, the V gene TRBV19; D possibly corresponds to TRBD2 (6 bases). CDR1 LNHDA and CDR2 SQIVND come from the germline V gene (reference sequence). This CDR3 has 16 amino acids. With 5 bases removed from V and 4 bases from J, the gap between germline ends came to 18 bases. CDR3 nucleotide sequence: TGTGCCAGTAGTCCTAGCGACAGCATTGGGAAAAACATTCAGTACTTC. Its protein product is CASSPSDSIGKNIQYF.

The chain carries TRBV6-5 and TRBJ1-1; D is perhaps TRBD1 (6 bases). Germline loops: CDR1 MNHEY, CDR2 SVGAGI. Trimming cost V 0 bases and J 5 bases, with 7 bases left between them. This CDR3 contains 13 residues. The CDR3 loop reads CASSYSTGTEAFF. The CDR3 DNA reads TGTGCCAGCAGTTACTCCACAGGGACTGAAGCTTTCTTT.

As DNA, the CDR3 is TGTGCCAGCAGTTACCAAAAAAACAGGGACCCTGAAGCTTTCTTT. Translation: CASSYQKNRDPEAFF. This chain uses TRBV6-2 or TRBV6-3 with TRBJ1-1; D possibly corresponds to TRBD1 (6 bases). The V gene lost 2 bases and the J gene lost 6 bases, with 16 bases spanning the gap. The CDR3 has 15 amino acids. Germline V gives CDR1 MNHEY, CDR2 SVGEGT.

The gene calls are TRBV19 and TRBJ1-5; 8 bases fit TRBD1. V shed 8 bases, J shed 3 bases, and the junction held 3 bases outside the gene matches. Germline values: CDR1 LNHDA, CDR2 SQIVND (reference sequence). The CDR3 runs to 13 residues. The CDR3 sequence: CASSDRDNQPQHF. The CDR3 DNA follows: TGTGCCAGTTCGGACAGGGACAATCAGCCCCAGCATTTT. Full variable domain (rest looked up from reference TRBV19 and TRBJ1-5): DGGITQSPKYLFRKEGQNVTLSCEQNLNHDAMYWYRQDPGQGLRLIYYSQIVNDFQKGDIAEGYSVSREKKESFPLTVTSAQKNPTAFYLCASSDRDNQPQHFGDGTRLSIL.

The genes are TRBV27 and TRBJ2-7; 7 bases agree with TRBD1. J lost 0 bases, V lost 7 bases, and 6 bases had no gene match. This CDR3 spans 14 amino acids. Germline-derived CDR1 and CDR2 are MNHEY and SMNVEV (reference sequence). CDR3 sequence (DNA): TGTGCCAGCAAGCGGACAGGCGACTCCTACGAGCAGTACTTC. This gives the protein CASKRTGDSYEQYF.

The chain links TRBV7-9 to TRBJ1-2; the D gene is possibly TRBD1 (6 bases). CDR3 length: 16 residues. V was cut by 0 bases and J by 6 bases, with 17 bases left in between. The germline CDR1 and CDR2 sequences are SEHNR and FQNEAQ (reference sequence). As DNA, the CDR3 is TGTGCCAGCAGCTTAGCGCGTCAGGGGCTTGGGGATGGCTACACCTTC. Amino acids: CASSLARQGLGDGYTF.

The J gene is TRBJ1-1, the V gene TRBV12-3 or TRBV12-4; possibly TRBD1 for D (5 bases). The CDR3 runs to 13 residues. The V gene lost 6 bases and the J gene lost 5 bases, with 13 bases spanning the gap. The CDR3 DNA is TGTGCCAGCAGCGCCAGGGTAGAGACTGAAGCTTTCTTT. Its translation is CASSARVETEAFF.

The V gene is TRBV24-1, the J gene TRBJ1-2; the D gene is possibly TRBD1 (5 bases). The germline gives CDR1 KGHDR, CDR2 SFDVKD. The CDR3 contains 12 residues. V gave up 5 bases and J gave up 5 bases, with 8 bases separating them. This CDR3 is CATSGSGYGYTF. Here the CDR3 DNA reads TGTGCCACCAGTGGTTCAGGGTATGGCTACACCTTC.

This chain joins TRBV10-3 and TRBJ1-6; D gene ambiguous. From germline, CDR1 is ENHRY and CDR2 SYGVKD. The CDR3 totals 15 residues. Trimming took off 2 bases at V and 7 bases at J, with 12 bases between the two ends. The CDR3: CAISEGGSGNSPLHF. For the CDR3, the DNA is TGTGCCATCAGTGAGGGAGGGTCAGGAAATTCACCCCTCCACTTT.

This chain joins TRBV3-1 (or the pseudogene TRBV3-2) and TRBJ1-4, with TRBD1 matching over 7 bases. Per germline, CDR1 LGHDT and CDR2 YNNKEL (reference sequence). The CDR3 totals 15 residues. Unmatched junction bases numbered 7, after V lost 2 bases and J lost 7 bases. The CDR3 region is CASSQPGRGPEKLFF. Written as DNA, the CDR3 is TGTGCCAGCAGCCAACCCGGGAGGGGGCCTGAAAAACTGTTTTTT.

The chain is built from TRBV28 and TRBJ2-6; TRBD1 matches 8 bases. The CDR3 spans 15 residues. Unmatched junction bases numbered 1, after V lost 5 bases and J lost 1 base. The germline V gene has CDR1 MDHEN and CDR2 SYDVKM. The CDR3 region has the DNA TGTGCCAGCAGTACAGGGGGTTCTGGGGCCAACGTCCTGACTTTC. It translates to CASSTGGSGANVLTF.

This clone was counted between two and nine times. This chain links TRBV3-1 (or the pseudogene TRBV3-2) with TRBJ2-2, with 7 nucleotides matching TRBD2. The germline CDR1 and CDR2 sequences are LGHDT and YNNKEL (reference sequence). CDR3 length equals 15 residues. After removal of 8 bases from V and 6 bases from J, the junction contained 12 bases not matched to a gene. The CDR3 is CASGTGGGGSGELFF. In DNA, the CDR3 is TGTGCCAGCGGAACAGGCGGGGGAGGGTCCGGGGAGCTGTTTTTT.

V and J are TRBV7-8 and TRBJ1-3; D is possibly TRBD1 (5 bases). The CDR3 is made up of 15 amino acids. Trimming left V 4 bases short and J 2 bases short, with 12 bases between. The germline gives CDR1 SGHVS, CDR2 FQNEAQ. The CDR3 coding sequence is TGTGCCAGCAGCTACGTGGGGGGAGCTGGAAACACCATATATTTT. Amino acid sequence: CASSYVGGAGNTIYF.

This chain joins TRBV29-1 and TRBJ1-1; 9 nucleotides align to TRBD1. The germline V gene encodes CDR1 SQVTM and CDR2 ANQGSEA. J lost 10 bases, V lost 2 bases, and 2 bases had no gene match. The CDR3 loop spans 11 amino acids. The CDR3: CSVETGGVAFF. The DNA for the CDR3 is TGCAGCGTTGAAACAGGGGGCGTAGCTTTCTTT. The whole variable domain, remainder taken from reference TRBV29-1 and TRBJ1-1, is SAVISQKPSRDICQRGTSLTIQCQVDSQVTMMFWYRQQPGQSLTLIATANQGSEATYESGFVIDKFPISRPNLTFSTLTVSNMSPEDSSIYLCSVETGGVAFFGQGTRLTVV.

CDR3 sequence (DNA): TGCGCCAGCAGCTCCGGGACAGTTAATTCACCCCTCCACTTT. As protein: CASSSGTVNSPLHF. The chain couples TRBV5-1 to TRBJ1-6; 7 bases align to TRBD1. The germline CDR1 and CDR2 sequences are SGHRS and YFSETQ. CDR3 length: 14 residues. Unmatched junction bases numbered 3, after V lost 3 bases and J lost 6 bases.

The chain's CDR3 is CASSFIGGPQETQYF. The DNA of the CDR3 is TGTGCCAGCAGCTTTATCGGGGGACCCCAAGAGACCCAGTACTTC. V gene TRBV3-1 (or the pseudogene TRBV3-2) combines with J gene TRBJ2-5, with D perhaps TRBD2 (6 bases). Germline-derived CDR1 and CDR2 are LGHDT and YNNKEL (reference sequence). The V and J ends lost 5 bases and 1 base respectively, with 14 bases between them. CDR3 length equals 15 residues.

The V gene is TRBV19, the J gene TRBJ1-1; TRBD1 aligns across 9 bases. The CDR3 has 15 residues. Germline CDR1 is LNHDA and CDR2 is SQIVND (reference sequence). V lost 2 bases, J lost 1 base, and 2 bases stayed unmatched. CDR3 amino acids: CASSIRTGANTEAFF. The CDR3 DNA follows: TGTGCCAGTAGTATACGGACAGGGGCGAACACTGAAGCTTTCTTT.

This chain uses TRBV7-8 with TRBJ1-6; D may be TRBD1 (5 bases). This CDR3 is built from 18 residues. V shed 2 bases and J shed 0 bases, with 14 bases lying between them. Looked up from germline, CDR1 is SGHVS and CDR2 is FQNEAQ. CDR3 nucleotide sequence: TGTGCCAGCAGCTTAATACAGGCCCCGAGCTCCTATAATTCACCCCTCCACTTT. Translated: CASSLIQAPSSYNSPLHF.